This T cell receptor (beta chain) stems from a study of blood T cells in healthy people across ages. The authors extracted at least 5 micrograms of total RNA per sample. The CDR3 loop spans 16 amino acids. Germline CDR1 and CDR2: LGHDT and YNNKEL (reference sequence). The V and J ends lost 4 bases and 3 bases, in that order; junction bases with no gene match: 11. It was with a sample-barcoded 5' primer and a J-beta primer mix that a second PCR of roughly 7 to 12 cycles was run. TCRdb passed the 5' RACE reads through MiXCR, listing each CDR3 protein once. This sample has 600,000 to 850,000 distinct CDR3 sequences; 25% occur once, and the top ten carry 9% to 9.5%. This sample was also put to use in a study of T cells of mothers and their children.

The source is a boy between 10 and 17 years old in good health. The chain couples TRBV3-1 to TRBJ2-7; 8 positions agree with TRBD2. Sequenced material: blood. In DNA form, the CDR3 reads TGTGCCAGCAGCCCAAGATCGGCACTAGCGGTCTACGAGCAGTACTTC. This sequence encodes CASSPRSALAVYEQYF.